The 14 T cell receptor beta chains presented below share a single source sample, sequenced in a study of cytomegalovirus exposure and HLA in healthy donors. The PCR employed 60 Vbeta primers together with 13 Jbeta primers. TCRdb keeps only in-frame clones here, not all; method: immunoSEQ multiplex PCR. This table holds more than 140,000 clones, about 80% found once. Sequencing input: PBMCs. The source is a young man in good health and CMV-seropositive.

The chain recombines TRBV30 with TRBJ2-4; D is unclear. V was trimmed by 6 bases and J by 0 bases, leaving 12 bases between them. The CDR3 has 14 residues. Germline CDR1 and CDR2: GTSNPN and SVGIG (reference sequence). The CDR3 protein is CACHPILAKNIQYF. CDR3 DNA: TGTGCCTGCCACCCCATACTAGCCAAAAACATTCAGTACTTC.

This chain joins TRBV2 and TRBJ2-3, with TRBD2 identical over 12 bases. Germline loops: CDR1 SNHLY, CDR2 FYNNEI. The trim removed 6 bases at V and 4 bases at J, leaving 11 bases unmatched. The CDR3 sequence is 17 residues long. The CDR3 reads CASSHPASGGDPDTQYF. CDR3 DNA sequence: TGTGCCAGCAGCCACCCGGCTAGCGGGGGGGACCCAGATACGCAGTATTTT.

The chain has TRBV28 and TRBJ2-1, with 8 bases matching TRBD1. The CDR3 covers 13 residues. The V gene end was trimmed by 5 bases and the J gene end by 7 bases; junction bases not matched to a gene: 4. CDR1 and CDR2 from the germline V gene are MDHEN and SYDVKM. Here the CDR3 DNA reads TGTGCCAGCAGTCTTCGGACAGGGAATGAGCAGTTCTTC. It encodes CASSLRTGNEQFF.

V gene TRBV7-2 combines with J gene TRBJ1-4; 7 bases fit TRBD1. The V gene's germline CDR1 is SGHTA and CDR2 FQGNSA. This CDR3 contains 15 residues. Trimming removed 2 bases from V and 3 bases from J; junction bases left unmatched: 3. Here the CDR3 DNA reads TGTGCCAGCAGCTTATTAGGGACAGCTAATGAAAAACTGTTTTTT. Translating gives CASSLLGTANEKLFF.

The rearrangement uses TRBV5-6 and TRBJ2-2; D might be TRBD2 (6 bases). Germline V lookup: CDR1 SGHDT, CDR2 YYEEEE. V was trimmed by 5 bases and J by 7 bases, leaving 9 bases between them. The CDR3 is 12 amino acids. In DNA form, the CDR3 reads TGTGCCAGCAGGTGGGGGGTCGGGGAGCTGTTTTTT. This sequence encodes CASRWGVGELFF.

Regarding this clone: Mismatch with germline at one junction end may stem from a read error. In DNA form, the CDR3 reads TGTTCCAGCAGCACGGGGTTGCGGGCAAGATCACGGCGGACTGAAGCTTTCTTT. Translation gives CSSSTGLRARSRRTEAFF. The rearrangement joins TRBV7-9 to TRBJ1-1; D not certain. Germline V gene data show CDR1 as SEHNR and CDR2 as FQNEAQ (reference sequence). The CDR3 consists of 18 residues. Variable domain in full (rest from reference TRBV7-9 and TRBJ1-1): DTGVSQNPRHKITKRGQNVTFRCDPISEHNRLYWYRQTLGQGPEFLTYFQNEAQLEKSRLLSDRFSAERPKGSFSTLEIQRTEQGDSAMYLCSSSTGLRARSRRTEAFFGQGTRLTVV.

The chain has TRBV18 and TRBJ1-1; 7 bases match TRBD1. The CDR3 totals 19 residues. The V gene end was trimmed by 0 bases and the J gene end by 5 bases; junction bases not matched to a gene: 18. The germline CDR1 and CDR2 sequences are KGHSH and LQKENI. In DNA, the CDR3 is TGTGCCAGCTCACCACCGGCTTCGTACAGGGGCTTGAGGGTGACTGAAGCTTTCTTT. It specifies CASSPPASYRGLRVTEAFF.

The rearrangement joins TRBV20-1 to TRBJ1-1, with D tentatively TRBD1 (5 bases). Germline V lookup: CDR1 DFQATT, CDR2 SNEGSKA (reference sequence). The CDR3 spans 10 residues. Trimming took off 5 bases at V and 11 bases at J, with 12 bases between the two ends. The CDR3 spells CSAGALRAFF. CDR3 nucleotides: TGCAGTGCTGGGGCCCTGCGTGCTTTCTTT.

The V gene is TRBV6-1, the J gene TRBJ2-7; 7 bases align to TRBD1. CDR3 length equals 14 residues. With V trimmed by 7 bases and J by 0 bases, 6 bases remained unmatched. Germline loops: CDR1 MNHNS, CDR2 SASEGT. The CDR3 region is CASNTGASSYEQYF. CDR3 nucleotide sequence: TGTGCCAGCAACACAGGGGCTAGCTCCTACGAGCAGTACTTC.

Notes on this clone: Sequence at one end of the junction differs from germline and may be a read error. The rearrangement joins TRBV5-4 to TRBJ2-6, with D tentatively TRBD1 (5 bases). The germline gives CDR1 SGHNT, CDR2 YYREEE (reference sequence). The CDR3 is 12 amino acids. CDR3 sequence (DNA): TGTGCCAGCAACACTGGGGCCAACGGCCTGACTTTC. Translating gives CASNTGANGLTF. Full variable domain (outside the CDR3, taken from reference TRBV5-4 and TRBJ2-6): ETGVTQSPTHLIKTRGQQVTLRCSSQSGHNTVSWYQQALGQGPQFIFQYYREEENGRGNFPPRFSGLQFPNYSSELNVNALELDDSALYLCASNTGANGLTFGAGSRLTVL.

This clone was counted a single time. CDR3 in amino acids: CASSPGQGGYGYTF. CDR3 sequence (DNA): TGCGCCAGCAGCCCGGGACAGGGAGGGTATGGCTACACCTTC. V and J are TRBV4-1 and TRBJ1-2, with 9 bases identical to TRBD1. This CDR3 is 14 amino acids long. Trimming at V came to 4 bases and at J to 5 bases, leaving 5 bases not matched to a gene. Per the germline V gene, CDR1 is MGHRA and CDR2 is YSYEKL.

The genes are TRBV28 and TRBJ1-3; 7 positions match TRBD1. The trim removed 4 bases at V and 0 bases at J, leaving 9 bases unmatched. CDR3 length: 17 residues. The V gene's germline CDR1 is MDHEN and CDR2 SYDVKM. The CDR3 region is CASSSLRQGNSGNTIYF. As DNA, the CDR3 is TGTGCCAGCAGTTCCCTCCGACAGGGAAACTCTGGAAACACCATATATTTT.

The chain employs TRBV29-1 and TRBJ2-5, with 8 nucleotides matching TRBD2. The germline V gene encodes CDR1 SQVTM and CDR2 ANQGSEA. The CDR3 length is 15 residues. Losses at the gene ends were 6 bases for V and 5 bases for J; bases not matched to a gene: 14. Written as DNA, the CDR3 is TGCAGCGTGGCGGGGGCCGGGGGGGCCGCGGAGACCCAGTACTTC. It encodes CSVAGAGGAAETQYF.

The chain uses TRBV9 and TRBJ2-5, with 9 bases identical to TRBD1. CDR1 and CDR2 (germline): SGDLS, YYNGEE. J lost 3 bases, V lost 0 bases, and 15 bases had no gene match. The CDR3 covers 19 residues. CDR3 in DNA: TGTGCCAGCAGCGTAGATGTCGGGACAGGGTGGCCTGTTGAAGAGACCCAGTACTTC. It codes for CASSVDVGTGWPVEETQYF. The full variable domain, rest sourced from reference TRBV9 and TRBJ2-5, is DSGVTQTPKHLITATGQRVTLRCSPRSGDLSVYWYQQSLDQGLQFLIQYYNGEERAKGNILERFSAQQFPDLHSELNLSSLELGDSALYFCASSVDVGTGWPVEETQYFGPGTRLLVL.